Sequencing of this TCR beta chain was carried out in a study of cytomegalovirus exposure and HLA in healthy donors. Study conclusions and caveats: In a later analysis, TCR beta V- and J-gene trimming showed a link to a missense DCLRE1C variant. Using a false discovery rate of 0.05, a later analysis showed that approximately 18,000 TCR beta sequences were associated with HLA alleles. Among immune exposure information, only CMV serostatus was available.

It was with 60 Vbeta and 13 Jbeta primers that the PCR ran. The method was immunoSEQ multiplex PCR; TCRdb's version includes in-frame clones alone and lacks a portion of them. The table includes 100,000 to 140,000 clones, roughly three quarters detected once. Points on this clone: Its antigen is as yet unknown.

The source of this sequence is a man aged 18 to 30 in good health and CMV-seronegative. Source material: PBMCs.

The CDR3 protein is CASSMQQRGNEQYF. CDR3 DNA sequence: TGCGCCAGCAGCATGCAACAGCGGGGGAACGAGCAGTACTTC. The chain uses TRBV5-1 and TRBJ2-7, with 8 bases fitting TRBD2. In germline, CDR1 is SGHRS, CDR2 YFSETQ. The CDR3 has 14 residues. V shed 4 bases, J shed 5 bases, and the junction held 8 bases outside the gene matches.